This T cell receptor (beta chain) is drawn from a study of shared clonotypes between healthy human individuals. Across the study: Donors, aged 18 to 49, were a couple of women and a few men. Each donor had three CD4 naive, three CD4 memory, two CD8 naive and one CD8 memory plate. Overall study results and limits: Naive CD4 clonotypes were shared across a few donors at roughly 5.3%. Few donors restricted represented genetic and exposure-history diversity.

Sequencing used immunoSEQ multiplex PCR; TCRdb keeps in-frame clones, though not all of them. The sample lists hundreds of thousands of clones, roughly 96% seen once, with around 0.11% in the top ten. The CDR3 runs to 15 residues. CDR1 is SGHAT, CDR2 FQNNGV, per germline. Trimming removed 1 base from V and 4 bases from J, with 13 bases in between. Naive CD8 cells, CD45RO-negative and positively selected for CCR7, excluded terminally differentiated effector memory CD45RA+ cells. Comments on this clone: Its specificity is not known.

Material for sequencing was naive CD8+ T cells sorted from blood. This clonotype was sampled from a woman aged 25 to 39 in good health. The V call is TRBV11-2, the J call TRBJ1-1; no firm D call. CDR3 DNA: TGTGCCAGCAGCTTAGGTCTGGGTTTGAGCACTGAAGCTTTCTTT. The encoded protein is CASSLGLGLSTEAFF.